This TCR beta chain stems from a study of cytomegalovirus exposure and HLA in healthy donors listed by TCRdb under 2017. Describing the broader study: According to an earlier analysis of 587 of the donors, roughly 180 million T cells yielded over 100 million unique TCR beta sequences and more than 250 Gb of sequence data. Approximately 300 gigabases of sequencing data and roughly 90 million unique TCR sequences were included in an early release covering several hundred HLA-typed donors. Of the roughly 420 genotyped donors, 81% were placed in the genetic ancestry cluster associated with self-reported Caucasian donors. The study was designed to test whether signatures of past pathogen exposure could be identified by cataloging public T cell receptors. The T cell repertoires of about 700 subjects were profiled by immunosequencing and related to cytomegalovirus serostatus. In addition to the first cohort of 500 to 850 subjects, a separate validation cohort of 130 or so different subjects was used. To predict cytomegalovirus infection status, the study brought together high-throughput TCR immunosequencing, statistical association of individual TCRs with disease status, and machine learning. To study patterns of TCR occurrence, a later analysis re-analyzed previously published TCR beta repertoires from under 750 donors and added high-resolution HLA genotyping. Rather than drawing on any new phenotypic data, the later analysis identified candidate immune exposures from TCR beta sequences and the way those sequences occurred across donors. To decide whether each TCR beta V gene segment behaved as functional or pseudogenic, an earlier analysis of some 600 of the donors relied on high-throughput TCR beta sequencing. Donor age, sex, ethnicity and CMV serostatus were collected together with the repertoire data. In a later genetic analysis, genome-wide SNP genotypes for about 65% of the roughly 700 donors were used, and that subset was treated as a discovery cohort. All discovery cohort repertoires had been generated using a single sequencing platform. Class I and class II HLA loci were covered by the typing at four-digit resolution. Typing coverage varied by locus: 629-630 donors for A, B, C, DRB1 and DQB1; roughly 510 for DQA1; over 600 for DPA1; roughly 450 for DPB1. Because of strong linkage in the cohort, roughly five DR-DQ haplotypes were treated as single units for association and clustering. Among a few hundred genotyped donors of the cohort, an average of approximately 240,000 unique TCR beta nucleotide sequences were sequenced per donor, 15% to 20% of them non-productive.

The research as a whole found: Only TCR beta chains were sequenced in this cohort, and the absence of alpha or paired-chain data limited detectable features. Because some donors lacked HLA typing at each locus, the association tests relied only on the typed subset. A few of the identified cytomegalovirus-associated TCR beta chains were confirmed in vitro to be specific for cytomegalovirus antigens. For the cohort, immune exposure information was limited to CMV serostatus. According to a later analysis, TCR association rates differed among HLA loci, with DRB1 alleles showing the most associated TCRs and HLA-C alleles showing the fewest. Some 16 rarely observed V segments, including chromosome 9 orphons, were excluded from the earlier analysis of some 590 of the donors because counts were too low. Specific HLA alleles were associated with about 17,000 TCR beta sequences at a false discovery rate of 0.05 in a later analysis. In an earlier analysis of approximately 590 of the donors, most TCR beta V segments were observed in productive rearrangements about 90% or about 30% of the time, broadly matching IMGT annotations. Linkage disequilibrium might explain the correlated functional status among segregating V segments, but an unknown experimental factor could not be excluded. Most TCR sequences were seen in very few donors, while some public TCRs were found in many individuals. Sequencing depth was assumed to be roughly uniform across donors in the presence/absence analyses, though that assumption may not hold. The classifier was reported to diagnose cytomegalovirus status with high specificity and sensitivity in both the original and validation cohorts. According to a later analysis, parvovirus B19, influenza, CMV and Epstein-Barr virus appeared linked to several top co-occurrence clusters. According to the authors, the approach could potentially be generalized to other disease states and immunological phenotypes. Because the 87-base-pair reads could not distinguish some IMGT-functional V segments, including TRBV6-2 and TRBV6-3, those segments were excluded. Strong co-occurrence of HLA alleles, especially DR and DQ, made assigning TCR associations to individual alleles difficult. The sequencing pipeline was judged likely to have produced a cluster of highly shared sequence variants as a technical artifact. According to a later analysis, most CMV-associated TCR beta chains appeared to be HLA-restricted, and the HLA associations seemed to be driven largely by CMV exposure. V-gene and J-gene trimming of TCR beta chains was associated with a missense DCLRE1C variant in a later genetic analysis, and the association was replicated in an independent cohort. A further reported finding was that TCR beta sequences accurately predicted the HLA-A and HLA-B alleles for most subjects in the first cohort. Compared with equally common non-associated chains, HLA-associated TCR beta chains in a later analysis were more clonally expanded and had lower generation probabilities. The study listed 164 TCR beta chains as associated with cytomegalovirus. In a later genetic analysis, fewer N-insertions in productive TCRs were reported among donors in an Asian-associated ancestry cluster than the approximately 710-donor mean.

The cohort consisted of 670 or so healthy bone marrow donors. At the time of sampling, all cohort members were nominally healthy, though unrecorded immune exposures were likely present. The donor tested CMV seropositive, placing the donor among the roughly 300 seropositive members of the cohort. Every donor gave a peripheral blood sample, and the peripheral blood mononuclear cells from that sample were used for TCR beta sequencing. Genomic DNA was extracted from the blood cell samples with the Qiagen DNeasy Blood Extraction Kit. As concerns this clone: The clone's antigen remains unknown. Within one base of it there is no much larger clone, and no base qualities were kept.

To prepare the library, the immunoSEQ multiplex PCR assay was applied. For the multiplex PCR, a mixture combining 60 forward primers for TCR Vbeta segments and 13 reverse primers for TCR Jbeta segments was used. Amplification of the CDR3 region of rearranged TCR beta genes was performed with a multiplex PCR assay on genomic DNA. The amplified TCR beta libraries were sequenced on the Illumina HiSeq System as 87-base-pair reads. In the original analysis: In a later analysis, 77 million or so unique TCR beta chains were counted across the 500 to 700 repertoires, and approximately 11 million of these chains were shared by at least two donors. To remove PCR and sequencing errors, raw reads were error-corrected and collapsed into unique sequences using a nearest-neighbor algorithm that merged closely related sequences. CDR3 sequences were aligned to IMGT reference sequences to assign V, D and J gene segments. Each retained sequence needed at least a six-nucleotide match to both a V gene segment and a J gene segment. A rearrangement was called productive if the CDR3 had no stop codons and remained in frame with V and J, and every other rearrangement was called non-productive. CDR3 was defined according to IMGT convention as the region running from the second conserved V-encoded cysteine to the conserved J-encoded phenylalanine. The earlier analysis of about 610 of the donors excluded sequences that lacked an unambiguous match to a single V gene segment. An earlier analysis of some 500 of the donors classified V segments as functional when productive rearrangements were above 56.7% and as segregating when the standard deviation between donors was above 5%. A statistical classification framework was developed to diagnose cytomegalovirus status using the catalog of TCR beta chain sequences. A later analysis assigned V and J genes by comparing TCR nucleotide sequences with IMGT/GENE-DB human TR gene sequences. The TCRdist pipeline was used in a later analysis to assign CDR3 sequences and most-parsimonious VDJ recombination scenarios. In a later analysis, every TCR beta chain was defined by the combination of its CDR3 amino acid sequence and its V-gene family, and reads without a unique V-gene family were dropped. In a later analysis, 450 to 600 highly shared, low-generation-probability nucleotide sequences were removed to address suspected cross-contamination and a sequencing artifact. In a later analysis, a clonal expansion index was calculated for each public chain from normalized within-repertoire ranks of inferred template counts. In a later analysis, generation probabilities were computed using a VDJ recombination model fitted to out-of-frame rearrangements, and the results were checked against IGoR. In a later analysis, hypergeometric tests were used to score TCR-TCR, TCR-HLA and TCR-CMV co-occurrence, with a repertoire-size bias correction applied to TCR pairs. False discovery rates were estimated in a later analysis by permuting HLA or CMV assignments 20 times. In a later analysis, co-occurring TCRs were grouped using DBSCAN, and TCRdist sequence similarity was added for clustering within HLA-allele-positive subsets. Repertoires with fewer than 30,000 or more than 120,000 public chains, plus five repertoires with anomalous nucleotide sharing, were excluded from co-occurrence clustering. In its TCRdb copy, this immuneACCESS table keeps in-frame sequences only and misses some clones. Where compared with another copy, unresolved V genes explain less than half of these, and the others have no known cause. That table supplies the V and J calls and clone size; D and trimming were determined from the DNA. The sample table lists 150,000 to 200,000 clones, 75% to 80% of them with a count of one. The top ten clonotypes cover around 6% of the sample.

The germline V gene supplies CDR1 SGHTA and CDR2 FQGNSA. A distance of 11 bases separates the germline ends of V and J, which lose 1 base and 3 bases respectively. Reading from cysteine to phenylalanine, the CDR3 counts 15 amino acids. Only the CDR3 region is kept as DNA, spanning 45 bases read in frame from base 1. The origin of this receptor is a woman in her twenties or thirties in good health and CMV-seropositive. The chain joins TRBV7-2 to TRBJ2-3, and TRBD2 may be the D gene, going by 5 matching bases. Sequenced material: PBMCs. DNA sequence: TGTGCCAGCAGCTTAGATGGGGAGAGGACAGATACGCAGTATTTT. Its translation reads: CASSLDGERTDTQYF.